A single sample is the source of the 15 T cell receptor beta chains below, sequenced in a study of PD-L1 blockade in urothelial cancer. Some clones are missing from TCRdb's copy, which holds only in-frame ones; the method was immunoSEQ multiplex PCR. Among 90,000 or so clones, around 90% were seen once, and the ten largest hold around 1.5%. As to time point: pretreatment peripheral blood. The specimen comprised PBMCs, sampled around atezolizumab (anti-PD-L1) treatment. Receptors were obtained from a man in his sixties with urothelial cancer.

The rearrangement joins TRBV5-1 to TRBJ2-2; D is uncertain. This CDR3 is built from 15 residues. V lost 0 bases and J 2 bases, leaving 8 bases between the germline ends. Germline values: CDR1 SGHRS, CDR2 YFSETQ. CDR3 in DNA: TGCGCCAGCAGCTTGGCAGGCCAAAACACCGGGGAGCTGTTTTTT. Translating it yields CASSLAGQNTGELFF.

V and J are TRBV30 and TRBJ2-3, with 10 bases identical to TRBD2. With 5 bases clipped from V and 2 bases from J, the junction kept 7 bases outside the gene matches. Per germline, CDR1 GTSNPN and CDR2 SVGIG (reference sequence). The CDR3 extends over 15 amino acids. The CDR3 region has the DNA TGTGCCTGGGGGAAGCGGGGGGGAAACACAGATACGCAGTATTTT. This gives the protein CAWGKRGGNTDTQYF.

The J gene is TRBJ2-3, the V gene TRBV7-9; 8 bases align to TRBD2. Germline CDR1 SEHNR, CDR2 FQNEAQ (reference sequence). With V trimmed by 4 bases and J by 1 base, 10 bases remained unmatched. The CDR3 runs 17 residues. CDR3 residues: CASSSREGAGGTDTQYF. The CDR3 coding sequence is TGTGCCAGCAGCTCCCGTGAGGGAGCGGGGGGCACAGATACGCAGTATTTT.

The V call is TRBV5-4, the J call TRBJ2-3; TRBD2 is a possible D gene (6 bases). CDR1 and CDR2 from the germline V gene are SGHNT and YYREEE (reference sequence). The V and J ends lost 0 bases and 0 bases respectively, with 8 bases between them. This CDR3 spans 15 amino acids. In DNA, the CDR3 is TGTGCCAGCAGCTTGGAGGCGGGAAGCACAGATACGCAGTATTTT. Translation: CASSLEAGSTDTQYF.

J is TRBJ1-3 and V is TRBV5-6; possible D gene TRBD1, 6 bases. The CDR3 covers 15 residues. V was shortened by 1 base and J by 2 bases, with 10 bases between the two germline ends. Germline lookup yields CDR1 SGHDT and CDR2 YYEEEE. The CDR3 loop reads CASSLRQGTGNTIYF. CDR3 DNA: TGTGCCAGCAGCTTGAGGCAGGGGACTGGAAACACCATATATTTT.

The chain carries TRBV2 and TRBJ2-5, with no clear D. This CDR3 is built from 13 residues. The germline V and J ends were trimmed by 7 bases and 1 base, with 10 bases remaining between them. The germline V gene encodes CDR1 SNHLY and CDR2 FYNNEI. In DNA, the CDR3 is TGTGCCAGCACGGCGCGGCTCCAAGAGACCCAGTACTTC. Amino acid sequence: CASTARLQETQYF.

The genes are TRBV6-5 and TRBJ1-2; 7 positions agree with TRBD1. With V trimmed by 5 bases and J by 4 bases, 4 bases remained unmatched. Germline V gene data show CDR1 as MNHEY and CDR2 as SVGAGI. The CDR3 sequence is 13 residues long. Here the CDR3 reads CASSGGTAYGYTF. CDR3 bases: TGTGCCAGCAGTGGGGGGACAGCCTATGGCTACACCTTC.

The chain is built from TRBV5-4 and TRBJ2-3; 7 nucleotides line up with TRBD2. This CDR3 contains 15 residues. Germline V CDR1 and CDR2: SGHNT, YYREEE (reference sequence). The V segment lost 4 bases and the J segment 3 bases; nucleotides outside the gene matches: 8. This chain's CDR3 is CASSLTSSGTDTQYF. In nucleotides, the CDR3 is TGTGCCAGCAGCCTGACGTCTAGCGGAACAGATACGCAGTATTTT.

The V and J genes are TRBV6-5 and TRBJ2-3; TRBD2 agrees at 8 bases. Trimming at V came to 5 bases and at J to 0 bases, leaving 1 base not matched to a gene. This CDR3 is built from 14 residues. Germline CDR1 reads MNHEY; CDR2 reads SVGAGI. CDR3: CASSQRGSTDTQYF. CDR3 DNA: TGTGCCAGCAGTCAGCGGGGGAGCACAGATACGCAGTATTTT.

The rearrangement joins TRBV5-1 to TRBJ2-1; TRBD2 matches 7 bases. V lost 4 bases, J lost 4 bases, and 2 bases stayed unmatched. The germline gives CDR1 SGHRS, CDR2 YFSETQ. This CDR3 region has 13 residues. The CDR3 nucleotides read TGCGCCAGCAGCGCGGGGGAATACAATGAGCAGTTCTTC. Translated, it gives CASSAGEYNEQFF.

The rearrangement joins TRBV6-1 to TRBJ1-2; 7 nucleotides match TRBD1. Germline lookup yields CDR1 MNHNS and CDR2 SASEGT. The CDR3 length is 15 residues. With 2 bases clipped from V and 4 bases from J, the junction kept 7 bases outside the gene matches. CDR3 DNA: TGTGCCAGCAGTGAATTTGGGACAGAATTCTATGGCTACACCTTC. Protein sequence: CASSEFGTEFYGYTF.

The V and J genes are TRBV7-8 and TRBJ2-1, with 13 nucleotides matching TRBD2. The CDR3 spans 15 residues. Germline CDR1 is SGHVS and CDR2 is FQNEAQ. V shed 6 bases, J shed 7 bases, and the junction held 6 bases outside the gene matches. CDR3: CASRQELAGGNEQFF. DNA for the CDR3: TGTGCCAGCAGGCAAGAACTAGCGGGGGGGAATGAGCAGTTCTTC.

In DNA form, the CDR3 reads TGTGCCAGCAGCAGACGGACTAGTAACGGTTACGAGCAGTACTTC. Translating gives CASSRRTSNGYEQYF. The chain recombines TRBV5-4 with TRBJ2-7; 7 bases match TRBD2. The germline gives CDR1 SGHNT, CDR2 YYREEE (reference sequence). V lost 4 bases to trimming and J lost 4 bases; unmatched junction nucleotides: 11. This CDR3 spans 15 amino acids.

The V call is TRBV28, the J call TRBJ2-7, with D possibly matching TRBD2 (6 bases). V lost 2 bases and J 3 bases, leaving 14 bases between the germline ends. CDR3 size: 15 residues. CDR1 is MDHEN, CDR2 SYDVKM, per germline. Written as DNA, the CDR3 is TGTGCCAGCAGTTTAGGGCGGGGTCGGGTCTACGAGCAGTACTTC. It yields the protein CASSLGRGRVYEQYF.

The rearrangement joins TRBV11-2 to TRBJ2-5; 7 bases agree with TRBD1. After removal of 1 base from V and 4 bases from J, the junction contained 6 bases not matched to a gene. This CDR3 has 15 amino acids. Germline loops: CDR1 SGHAT, CDR2 FQNNGV. The CDR3 region is CASSLARGWGETQYF. The CDR3 DNA follows: TGTGCCAGCAGCTTAGCCAGGGGGTGGGGAGAGACCCAGTACTTC.